The sequence of this TCR beta chain was determined in a study of T cell responses to AZD1222 COVID-19 vaccine (dated by TCRdb to the early 2020s). At the level of the whole study: TCR sequencing was performed for some 250 trial participants, of whom 200 to 210 were given two doses of AZD1222 and approximately 25 were given two doses of MenACWY control vaccine. Trial participants were enrolled by age into subgroups of 18-55, 56-69 and 70-plus years, and about 150, 27 and 61 TCR-sequenced participants, respectively, were included in these subgroups. General study outcomes and caveats: Only 5 to 7 AZD1222 recipients were SARS-CoV-2 seropositive at baseline, limiting conclusions about previously exposed vaccinees. The 56-69-year group was small, and its depth increase did not reach significance, likely because of low power. CD4 TCRs associated with the vaccine covered the entire spike protein, and the dominant responses were in regions 160-218 and 743-854. Participants were mostly white British, with more females than males. The authors suggested clonal diversity may have been underestimated. After two AZD1222 doses, both the breadth and the depth of spike-specific TCRs were significantly higher than at day 0 and than in MenACWY recipients. Reportedly, close to half of the unique spike-specific TCRs recognized epitopes lying outside the regions that are mutated in the B.1.351 and B.1.1.7 variants. Because no day 14 peak-response samples were available, the repertoires could be characterized only after the peak T cell response.

V loses 1 base at its end and J loses 4 bases; junction bases beyond the gene matches: 3. From a lookup of the germline V gene, CDR1 and CDR2 are SGHDT and YYEEEE. The CDR3 covers 15 residues, taking in both the cysteine and the phenylalanine. Just CDR3 DNA is preserved here, 45 bases in frame from base 1. The CDR3 regions of human TCRbeta chains were analyzed by immunosequencing. Per the original workflow: TCRs in the repertoires were matched against a reference library of SARS-CoV-2-specific TCRs that had been generated with the MIRA antigen-specificity platform. Breadth was defined as the fraction of unique TCRs that were SARS-CoV-2-associated, and depth was defined as the fraction of total T cells that were SARS-CoV-2-associated. Using the MIRA data, every spike-specific TCR was mapped to the spike region that the TCR reacted to and assigned to either a CD4 or a CD8 class. Log10-transformed breadth and depth values were compared by one-way ANOVA with Sidak's multiple comparisons tests. TCRdb stores this immuneACCESS table with in-frame sequences only. Part of the clones is absent; in the studies checked, under half of the shortfall reflects unresolved V genes, and no reason is known for the rest. That table is the source of V, J and clone size, and D and trimming were worked out from the DNA. Present in this sample are some 60,000 clones, 85% to 90% of which were seen just once. The top ten clones comprise under 6.5% of the sample.

Sample time point, as interpreted from the label and publication: about 28 days (+/-7) after the second vaccine dose. AZD1222 recipients given second doses at about 4 weeks or at about 12 weeks were pooled, since spike-specific TCR depth and breadth were not found to differ between the two schedules. The vaccinee samples were drawn from two UK trials, COV001 and COV002, one of which was a single-blind randomized controlled phase 2/3 trial testing AZD1222 (ChAdOx1 nCoV-19) in healthy adults. For TCRbeta chain sequencing, PBMC samples from trial participants were taken at day 0 and at day 28 after the second dose. Notes on this clone: The specificity of this receptor is unknown. No base quality information exists; no much larger clone differs at one position.

This receptor chain uses TRBV5-6 and TRBJ2-1, with 9 bases matching TRBD1. The sequenced sample was peripheral blood, obtained 28 days after the second AZD1222 dose. The TCR originated in an adult who received the AZD1222 COVID-19 vaccine. Here is the DNA: TGTGCCAGCAGCTTGAATGGACAGGGGTACAATGAGCAGTTCTTC. Its amino acids are CASSLNGQGYNEQFF.